This T cell receptor (beta chain) was obtained from a study of CD8 T cells in Susac syndrome (dated by TCRdb to the late 2010s). Regarding the complete study: Repertoire sequencing was used to test whether CD8+ T cell activation and differentiation in Susac syndrome was antigen driven.

Peripheral blood CD8+ and CD4+ T cells from healthy donors, Susac syndrome patients and multiple sclerosis patients were profiled using high-throughput TCR beta sequencing. The multiple sclerosis controls were treatment-naive patients whose relapsing-remitting disease, either stable or active, fulfilled the revised McDonald criteria. Bulk CD8+ and CD4+ T cells were purified by magnetic negative isolation, whereas CD8+ TEMRA cells were enriched by FACS. Blood was drawn into EDTA tubes, processed within 24 hours, and PBMCs were isolated by density gradient centrifugation. PBMCs intended for TCR sequencing were frozen in liquid nitrogen and were later thawed in a 37 degrees C water bath. A purity of at least 90% was achieved for sorted or isolated CD4+, CD8+ and CD8+ TEMRA cells. Sequences LGHDT (CDR1) and YNNKEL (CDR2) are obtained from the germline V gene (reference sequence). The CDR3 covers 15 residues, taking in both the cysteine and the phenylalanine. Only the CDR3 DNA is retained, 45 bases long and in frame from the first base. V drops 6 bases and J drops 7 bases, leaving 18 bases in between.

RNA was extracted using the RNeasy kit, and roughly 0.5 to 1 ug of the RNA was reverse transcribed with random hexamers. TCR beta CDR3 regions were amplified with the immunoSEQ multiplex PCR assay covering 54 Vbeta and 13 Jbeta segments. To correct PCR amplification bias, a synthetic template baseline was used for both primer optimization and computational correction. On the study's bioinformatics: Only productive sequences were kept, with reads annotated to V, D and J genes according to IMGT and analyzed in immunoSEQ Analyzer. Clonality was calculated as one minus the Shannon entropy normalized by log2 of the number of productive unique sequences. For each patient and control, public and private clones were evaluated within the 100 most prevalent clones. Susac-specific clones were defined as absent from healthy and MS cohorts, around 1,000 published viral clones and other ImmuneACCESS disease sequences. TCRdb reprocessing: public reads trimmed at Q25 with fastp, clones called with MiXCR, in-frame beta chains kept. Identical CDR3 protein sequences are pooled into one entry, listed with their most common genes and DNA. The V and J calls and clone size are TCRdb's, not the authors'. The sample table contains 200,000 or so distinct CDR3 sequences; only one count was recorded for about 94% of them. The biggest ten clones account for approximately 0.09% of the sample.

About this clonotype itself: Its antigen is still unknown. No much larger clone exists at a distance of one base, and base qualities are not known.

General conclusions and limits of the study: The study acknowledged that relatively few individuals were included in the TCR sequencing and HLA analysis.

The receptor chain draws on TRBV3-1 and TRBJ1-4; no D gene is confidently identified. The source is a human donor with multiple sclerosis. Sequenced sample: CD4+ T cells from PBMCs. The base sequence is TGTGCCAGCAGTCCAAACCCGATCCGGGCTGAAAAACTGTTTTTT. Its translation reads: CASSPNPIRAEKLFF.